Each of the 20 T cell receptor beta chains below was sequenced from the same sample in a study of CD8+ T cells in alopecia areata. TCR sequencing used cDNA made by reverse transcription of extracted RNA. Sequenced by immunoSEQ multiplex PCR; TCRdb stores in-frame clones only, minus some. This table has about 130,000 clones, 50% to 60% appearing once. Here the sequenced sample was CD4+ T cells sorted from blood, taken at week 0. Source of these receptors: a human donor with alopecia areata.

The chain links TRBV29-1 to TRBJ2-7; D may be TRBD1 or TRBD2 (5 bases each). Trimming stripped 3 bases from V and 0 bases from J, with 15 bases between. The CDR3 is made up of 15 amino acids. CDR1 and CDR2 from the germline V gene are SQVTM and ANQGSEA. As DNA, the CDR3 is TGCAGCGTTGAGGGGACGGACGTGAACTCCTACGAGCAGTACTTC. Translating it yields CSVEGTDVNSYEQYF.

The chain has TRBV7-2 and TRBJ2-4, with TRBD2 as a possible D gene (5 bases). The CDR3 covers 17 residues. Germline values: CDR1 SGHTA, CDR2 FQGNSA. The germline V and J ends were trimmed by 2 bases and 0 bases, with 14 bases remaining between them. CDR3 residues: CASSLSASGLAKNIQYF. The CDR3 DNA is TGTGCCAGCAGCTTATCGGCGAGCGGACTAGCCAAAAACATTCAGTACTTC.

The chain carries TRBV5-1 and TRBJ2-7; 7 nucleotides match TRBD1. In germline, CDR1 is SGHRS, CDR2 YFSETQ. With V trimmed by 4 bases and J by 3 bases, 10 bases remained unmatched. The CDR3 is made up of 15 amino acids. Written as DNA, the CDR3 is TGCGCCAGCAGCCCGAGACAGGGAGTGAGCTACGAGCAGTACTTC. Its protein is CASSPRQGVSYEQYF.

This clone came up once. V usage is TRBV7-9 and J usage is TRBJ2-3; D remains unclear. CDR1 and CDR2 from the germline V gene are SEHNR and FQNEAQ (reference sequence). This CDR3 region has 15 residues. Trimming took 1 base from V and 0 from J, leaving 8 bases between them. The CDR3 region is CASSLGQPSTDTQYF. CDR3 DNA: TGTGCCAGCAGCTTAGGGCAGCCGAGCACAGATACGCAGTATTTT.

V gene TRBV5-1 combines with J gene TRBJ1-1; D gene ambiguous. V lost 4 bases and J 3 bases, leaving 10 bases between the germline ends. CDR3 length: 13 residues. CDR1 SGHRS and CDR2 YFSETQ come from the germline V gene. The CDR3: CASSRTQDTEAFF. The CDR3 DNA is TGCGCCAGCAGCCGAACCCAGGACACTGAAGCTTTCTTT.

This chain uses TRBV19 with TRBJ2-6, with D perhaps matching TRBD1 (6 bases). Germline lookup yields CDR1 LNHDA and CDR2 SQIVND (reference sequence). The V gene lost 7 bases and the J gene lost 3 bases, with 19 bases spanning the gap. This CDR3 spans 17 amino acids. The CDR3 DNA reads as TGTGCCAGTACTAAGGACAGTCGAGTGAATGGGGCCAACGTCCTGACTTTC. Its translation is CASTKDSRVNGANVLTF.

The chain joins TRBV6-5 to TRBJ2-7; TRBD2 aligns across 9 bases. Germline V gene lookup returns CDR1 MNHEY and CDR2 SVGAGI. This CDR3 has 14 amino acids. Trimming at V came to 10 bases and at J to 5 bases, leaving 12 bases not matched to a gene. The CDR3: CATHAGGAIHEQYF. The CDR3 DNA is TGTGCCACACACGCGGGGGGGGCCATCCACGAGCAGTACTTC.

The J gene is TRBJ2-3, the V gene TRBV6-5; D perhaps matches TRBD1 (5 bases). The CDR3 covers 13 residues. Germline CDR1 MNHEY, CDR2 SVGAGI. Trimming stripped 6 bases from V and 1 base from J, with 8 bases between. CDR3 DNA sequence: TGTGCCAGCAGACAGGTCGGCACAGATACGCAGTATTTT. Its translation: CASRQVGTDTQYF.

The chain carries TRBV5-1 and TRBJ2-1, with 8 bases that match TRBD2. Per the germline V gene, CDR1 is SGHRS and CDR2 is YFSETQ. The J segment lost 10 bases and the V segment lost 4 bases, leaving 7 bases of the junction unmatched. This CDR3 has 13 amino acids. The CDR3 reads CASSRGGLGEQFF. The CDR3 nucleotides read TGCGCCAGCAGCCGAGGGGGACTAGGGGAGCAGTTCTTC.

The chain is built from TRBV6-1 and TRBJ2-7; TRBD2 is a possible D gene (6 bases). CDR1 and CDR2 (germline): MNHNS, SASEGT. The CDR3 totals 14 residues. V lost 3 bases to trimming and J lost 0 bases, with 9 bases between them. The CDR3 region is CASSDTSRSYEQYF. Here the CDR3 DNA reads TGTGCCAGCAGTGATACTAGCCGCTCCTACGAGCAGTACTTC.

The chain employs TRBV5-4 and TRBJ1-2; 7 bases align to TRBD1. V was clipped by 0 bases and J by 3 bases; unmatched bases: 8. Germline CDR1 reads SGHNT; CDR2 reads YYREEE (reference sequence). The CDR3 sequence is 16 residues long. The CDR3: CASSLGGVQGYYGYTF. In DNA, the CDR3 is TGTGCCAGCAGCTTGGGGGGAGTACAGGGGTACTATGGCTACACCTTC.

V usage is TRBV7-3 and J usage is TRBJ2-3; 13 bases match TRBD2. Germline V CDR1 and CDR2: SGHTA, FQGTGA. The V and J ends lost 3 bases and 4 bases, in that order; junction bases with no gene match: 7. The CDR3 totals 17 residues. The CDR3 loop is CASSFELTSGGSDTQYF. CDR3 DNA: TGTGCCAGCAGCTTTGAACTGACTAGCGGGGGGTCAGATACGCAGTATTTT.

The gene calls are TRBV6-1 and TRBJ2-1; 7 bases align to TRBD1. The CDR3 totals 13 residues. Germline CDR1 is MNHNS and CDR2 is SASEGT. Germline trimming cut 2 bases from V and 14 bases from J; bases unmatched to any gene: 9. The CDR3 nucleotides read TGTGCCAGCAGTGAAAATTCCCGGGACAGAAAGTTCTTC. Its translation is CASSENSRDRKFF.

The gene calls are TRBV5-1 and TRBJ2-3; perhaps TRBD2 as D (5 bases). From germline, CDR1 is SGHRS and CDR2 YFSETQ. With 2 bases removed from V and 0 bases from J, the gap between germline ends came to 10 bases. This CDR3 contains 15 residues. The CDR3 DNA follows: TGCGCCAGCAGCTTTGGGGAGTCTAGCACAGATACGCAGTATTTT. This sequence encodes CASSFGESSTDTQYF.

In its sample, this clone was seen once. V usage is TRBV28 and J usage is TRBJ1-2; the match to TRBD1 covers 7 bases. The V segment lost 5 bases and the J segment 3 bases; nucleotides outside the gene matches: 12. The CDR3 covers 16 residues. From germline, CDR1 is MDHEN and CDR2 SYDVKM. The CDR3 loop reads CASSVRDRSSHYGYTF. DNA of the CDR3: TGTGCCAGCAGTGTCCGGGACAGATCTTCTCACTATGGCTACACCTTC.

The CDR3 reads CASSKRETNTGELFF. In nucleotides, the CDR3 is TGTGCCAGCAGTAAGCGGGAGACCAACACCGGGGAGCTGTTTTTT. The V call is TRBV6-5, the J call TRBJ2-2; TRBD2 matches at 8 bases. Germline loops: CDR1 MNHEY, CDR2 SVGAGI. CDR3 length: 15 residues. After removal of 5 bases from V and 2 bases from J, the junction contained 4 bases not matched to a gene.

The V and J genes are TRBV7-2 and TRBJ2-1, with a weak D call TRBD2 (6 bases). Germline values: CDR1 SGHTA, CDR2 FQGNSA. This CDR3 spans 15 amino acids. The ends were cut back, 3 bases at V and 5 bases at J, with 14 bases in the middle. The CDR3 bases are TGTGCCAGCAGCTTCTCCGGGAGCTTGAACAATGAGCAGTTCTTC. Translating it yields CASSFSGSLNNEQFF.

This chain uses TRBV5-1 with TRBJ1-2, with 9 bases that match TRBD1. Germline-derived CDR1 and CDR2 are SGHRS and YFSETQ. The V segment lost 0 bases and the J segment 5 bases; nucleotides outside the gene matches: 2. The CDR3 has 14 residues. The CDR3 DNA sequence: TGCGCCAGCAGCTTGGAACAGGGGGCTTATGGCTACACCTTC. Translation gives CASSLEQGAYGYTF.

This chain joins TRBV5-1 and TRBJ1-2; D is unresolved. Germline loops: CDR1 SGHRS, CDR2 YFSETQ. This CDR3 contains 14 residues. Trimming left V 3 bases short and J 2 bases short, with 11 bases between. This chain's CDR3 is CASSWRTENYGYTF. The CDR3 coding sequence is TGCGCCAGCAGCTGGCGGACGGAAAACTATGGCTACACCTTC.

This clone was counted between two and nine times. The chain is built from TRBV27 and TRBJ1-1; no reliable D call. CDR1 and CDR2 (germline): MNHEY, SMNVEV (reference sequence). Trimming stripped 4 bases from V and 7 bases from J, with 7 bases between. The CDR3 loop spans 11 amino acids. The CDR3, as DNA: TGTGCCAGCAGTTCAACCGGTGAAGCTTTCTTT. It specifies CASSSTGEAFF.